This TCR beta chain was sequenced in a study of T cells in Graves' hyperthyroidism and ophthalmopathy. Study-wide points: In the blood, most expanded thyroid clonotypes above 0.001 appeared as well. The model forecast ophthalmopathy, anticipating it by a median approximately 6.1 months before onset.

It was uncontrolled infection, other autoimmune disease, pregnancy or lactation that excluded patients. The authors obtained PBMCs from over 8.5 ml of fresh peripheral blood. Amplification targeted TCR beta CDR3 regions from RNA transcripts. Using the HTBI primer set, a first-round RT-PCR was run on the TCR CDR3. One entry per CDR3 protein results from TCRdb running MiXCR on the multiplex PCR reads. The sample carries a few hundred thousand distinct CDR3 sequences, around 16% recorded once. This clonotype was found many times. What it binds is not known. The V gene's germline CDR1 is MNHNS and CDR2 SASEGT. Trimming at V came to 6 bases and at J to 7 bases, leaving 11 bases not matched to a gene. The CDR3 totals 15 residues.

The chain employs TRBV6-1 and TRBJ2-2, with 7 bases fitting TRBD1. The sequence was obtained from a young woman with Graves' hyperthyroidism that later progressed to Graves' ophthalmopathy. The source material was blood. DNA of the CDR3: TGTGCCAGCAGAAAGATGGGACAGCTCATCGGGGAGCTGTTTTTT. This sequence encodes CASRKMGQLIGELFF.